Included here is one T cell receptor beta chain sequence, with context. These data come from a study of shared clonotypes between healthy human individuals. Turning to the study itself: Each donor's CD8 memory used one plate, CD8 naive two, each CD4 subset three.

An assay was performed, and its level was deep. Approximately 210 ng DNA, 25,000 to 35,000 T cell genomes, went into each sorted-subset replicate PCR. In the original analysis: ImmunoSEQ only sent back junction sequences with no quality scores, so filtering was done differently. Only in-frame clones appear in the TCRdb table, and some are missing; sequencing was by immunoSEQ multiplex PCR. The DNA was the basis for D and trimming; V, J and clone size are from that table. Of roughly 1.4 million clones in the sample, 98% were seen once. Germline V CDR1 and CDR2: SGHVS, FQNEAQ. CDR3 length: 13 amino acids. V was pared by 8 bases and J by 8 bases, with 16 bases between.

The sample was naive CD4+ T cells sorted from blood. Subset specified: CD45RA+ positively selected. The chain employs TRBV7-8 and TRBJ2-1, with D tentatively TRBD1 or TRBD2 (5 bases each). This receptor was identified in a man between 25 and 39 years old in good health. This chain's CDR3 is CASLPRGVHEQFF. CDR3 sequence (DNA): TGTGCCAGCTTGCCCCGAGGGGTCCATGAGCAGTTCTTC.